Presented here are 21 T cell receptor beta chains from one specimen sequenced in a study of beta chain features in type 1 diabetes. Expressed TCRB transcripts were sequenced, since all the RNA that had been isolated was reverse transcribed. This table comes from immunoSEQ multiplex PCR, and its TCRdb copy is limited to in-frame clones, with some not included. The table has 680,000 or so clones, 15% to 19% seen once. The sequenced material came from naive CD4+ T cells from blood. Receptor source: a man aged 18-30 years in good health.

This clone was seen more than once but under ten times. V gene TRBV28 combines with J gene TRBJ2-7, with D possibly being TRBD1 (6 bases). CDR1 and CDR2 from the germline V gene are MDHEN and SYDVKM. The CDR3 is 14 residues long. V was clipped by 2 bases and J by 3 bases, with 11 bases between them. The CDR3 nucleotides are TGTGCCAGCAGTTTAAAGCAGGGGAACTACGAGCAGTACTTC. It is translated as CASSLKQGNYEQYF.

CDR3 amino acids: CASSPILRGQNTEAFF. CDR3 sequence (DNA): TGTGCCAGCTCACCGATCCTCAGGGGGCAGAACACTGAAGCTTTCTTT. The chain joins TRBV18 to TRBJ1-1; 8 bases fit TRBD1. Germline assignment: CDR1 KGHSH and CDR2 LQKENI. V lost 3 bases, J lost 1 base, and 7 bases stayed unmatched. The CDR3 loop spans 16 amino acids.

This chain links TRBV7-9 with TRBJ2-1; D not certain. This CDR3 region has 14 residues. Per germline, CDR1 SEHNR and CDR2 FQNEAQ (reference sequence). V was pared by 8 bases and J by 1 base, with 12 bases between. The CDR3 loop is CASLRTRSYNEQFF. CDR3 in DNA: TGTGCCAGCCTCCGTACCCGTTCCTACAATGAGCAGTTCTTC.

V and J are TRBV7-8 and TRBJ2-5; 10 nucleotides line up with TRBD2. The length of the CDR3 is 16 residues. The V segment lost 4 bases and the J segment 3 bases; nucleotides outside the gene matches: 8. Germline V CDR1 and CDR2: SGHVS, FQNEAQ. The CDR3 here is CASSWASGSLEETQYF. In DNA, the CDR3 is TGTGCCAGCAGCTGGGCTAGCGGGAGTTTAGAAGAGACCCAGTACTTC.

This clone has just a few counts. The rearrangement joins TRBV9 to TRBJ2-7; a possible D gene is TRBD1 (5 bases). From germline, CDR1 is SGDLS and CDR2 YYNGEE. V lost 3 bases and J 2 bases, leaving 9 bases between the germline ends. This CDR3 is 13 amino acids long. The CDR3 region has the DNA TGTGCCAGCAGCGGGACAACACCCTACGAGCAGTACTTC. Amino acid sequence: CASSGTTPYEQYF. Based on the CDR3 plus reference TRBV9 and TRBJ2-7, the full variable domain is DSGVTQTPKHLITATGQRVTLRCSPRSGDLSVYWYQQSLDQGLQFLIQYYNGEERAKGNILERFSAQQFPDLHSELNLSSLELGDSALYFCASSGTTPYEQYFGPGTRLTVT.

The chain recombines TRBV5-8 with TRBJ2-1, with 9 bases identical to TRBD2. In germline, CDR1 is SGHTS, CDR2 YDEGEE. The length of the CDR3 is 15 residues. V lost 4 bases to trimming and J lost 7 bases; unmatched junction nucleotides: 9. In DNA, the CDR3 is TGTGCCAGCAGCCGCGCGGGAGGGCCTGTTAATGAGCAGTTCTTC. Encoded protein: CASSRAGGPVNEQFF.

A few counts support this clone. The chain links TRBV11-1 to TRBJ2-7; TRBD1 is a possible D gene (5 bases). Germline lookup yields CDR1 SGHAT and CDR2 FQDESV (reference sequence). Between the trimmed V and J ends, which lost 4 bases and 3 bases, there was a span of 10 bases. The CDR3 consists of 13 residues. The CDR3 protein is CASSSRQSYEQYF. CDR3 DNA: TGTGCCAGCAGCTCCCGACAGAGCTACGAGCAGTACTTC. Full variable domain (remainder filled in from reference TRBV11-1 and TRBJ2-7): EAEVAQSPRYKITEKSQAVAFWCDPISGHATLYWYRQILGQGPELLVQFQDESVVDDSQLPKDRFSAERLKGVDSTLKIQPAELGDSAMYLCASSSRQSYEQYFGPGTRLTVT.

The chain joins TRBV5-6 to TRBJ1-4, with 10 bases matching TRBD1. This CDR3 has 16 amino acids. Germline assignment: CDR1 SGHDT and CDR2 YYEEEE. Losses at the gene ends were 5 bases for V and 8 bases for J; bases not matched to a gene: 12. CDR3 nucleotides: TGTGCCAGCAGAATCCGATCGACAGGGGGCAGAGAAAAACTGTTTTTT. Its translation: CASRIRSTGGREKLFF. The full variable domain, with the rest looked up from reference TRBV5-6 and TRBJ1-4, is DAGVTQSPTHLIKTRGQQVTLRCSPKSGHDTVSWYQQALGQGPQFIFQYYEEEERQRGNFPDRFSGHQFPNYSSELNVNALLLGDSALYLCASRIRSTGGREKLFFGSGTQLSVL.

A few counts support this clone. This chain uses TRBV30 with TRBJ1-6, with D possibly being TRBD1 (6 bases). Between the trimmed V and J ends, which lost 5 bases and 7 bases, there was a span of 15 bases. CDR1 and CDR2 (germline): GTSNPN, SVGIG (reference sequence). This CDR3 has 14 amino acids. DNA of the CDR3: TGTGCCTGGGGAGTCAGGGGTCCGAATTCACCCCTCCACTTT. It is translated as CAWGVRGPNSPLHF.

This clone was seen a handful of times. J is TRBJ2-7 and V is TRBV27; D could derive from TRBD1 or TRBD2 (6 bases each). V was clipped by 5 bases and J by 2 bases, with 16 bases between them. In germline, CDR1 is MNHEY, CDR2 SMNVEV (reference sequence). The CDR3 length is 15 residues. The CDR3 region has the DNA TGTGCCAGCAGTCCCAGAGGGGGGACCGCCTACGAGCAGTACTTC. Its translation: CASSPRGGTAYEQYF.

This clone was recorded a few times. The chain carries TRBV7-6 and TRBJ2-2; D is perhaps TRBD1 (5 bases). The germline V and J ends were trimmed by 2 bases and 7 bases, with 14 bases remaining between them. This CDR3 has 15 amino acids. CDR1 and CDR2 from the germline V gene are SGHVS and FNYEAQ. CDR3 amino acids: CASSLRAQGNGELFF. The CDR3 DNA reads TGTGCCAGCAGCTTAAGAGCTCAGGGCAACGGGGAGCTGTTTTTT.

The gene calls are TRBV5-4 and TRBJ2-1, with 7 nucleotides matching TRBD1. Germline-derived CDR1 and CDR2 are SGHNT and YYREEE (reference sequence). There are 15 residues in the CDR3. V was clipped by 4 bases and J by 4 bases; unmatched bases: 8. The CDR3 spells CASSPRDSTYNEQFF. The CDR3 DNA reads TGTGCCAGCAGCCCCCGGGACAGCACATACAATGAGCAGTTCTTC.

The rearrangement links TRBV20-1 to TRBJ2-4; D remains ambiguous. The CDR3 length is 11 residues. V was pared by 7 bases and J by 5 bases, with 9 bases between. CDR1 and CDR2 (germline): DFQATT, SNEGSKA (reference sequence). The CDR3 region is CSEKGENIQYF. CDR3 in DNA: TGCAGTGAAAAAGGCGAAAACATTCAGTACTTC.

This sequence joins TRBV28 and TRBJ2-3; a possible D gene is TRBD2 (7 bases). The CDR3 is 15 amino acids. Germline V gene lookup returns CDR1 MDHEN and CDR2 SYDVKM. V lost 4 bases and J 6 bases, leaving 17 bases between the germline ends. The CDR3 protein is CASSSSGIGGDTQYF. CDR3 nucleotides: TGTGCCAGCAGTTCGAGCGGGATAGGGGGGGATACGCAGTATTTT.

This clone turned up a few times. This chain links TRBV5-4 with TRBJ1-5; 7 nucleotides line up with TRBD1. There are 15 residues in the CDR3. Germline loops: CDR1 SGHNT, CDR2 YYREEE (reference sequence). Trimming removed 4 bases from V and 6 bases from J; junction bases left unmatched: 10. CDR3 loop: CASSKGKGAGQPQHF. DNA for the CDR3: TGTGCCAGCAGCAAAGGGAAGGGGGCAGGTCAGCCCCAGCATTTT. Full variable domain (remainder filled in from reference TRBV5-4 and TRBJ1-5): ETGVTQSPTHLIKTRGQQVTLRCSSQSGHNTVSWYQQALGQGPQFIFQYYREEENGRGNFPPRFSGLQFPNYSSELNVNALELDDSALYLCASSKGKGAGQPQHFGDGTRLSIL.

V and J are TRBV7-2 and TRBJ1-1; D is undetermined. The CDR3 extends over 13 amino acids. Trimming shortened V by 4 bases and J by 0 bases, and 6 bases separated the two germline ends. The V gene's germline CDR1 is SGHTA and CDR2 FQGNSA. Here the CDR3 DNA reads TGTGCCAGCAGCTACGCAATGAACACTGAAGCTTTCTTT. Translation: CASSYAMNTEAFF.

This clone came up a few times. V gene TRBV25-1 combines with J gene TRBJ1-1; D is ambiguous. The CDR3 is 16 residues long. Trimming left V 3 bases short and J 4 bases short, with 18 bases between. In germline, CDR1 is MGHDK, CDR2 SYGVNS. The CDR3 nucleotides read TGTGCCAGCAGTGAGTCCCTCCCGAGTAAGAGCACTGAAGCTTTCTTT. Translated: CASSESLPSKSTEAFF.

This clone was seen a handful of times. This rearrangement joins TRBV7-2 to TRBJ2-6; D is undetermined. Per the germline V gene, CDR1 is SGHTA and CDR2 is FQGNSA. The V gene lost 5 bases and the J gene lost 2 bases, with 7 bases spanning the gap. The CDR3 is made up of 14 amino acids. In DNA form, the CDR3 reads TGTGCCAGCAGCCAGGACGCTGGGGCCAACGTCCTGACTTTC. Translating it yields CASSQDAGANVLTF.

This clone was recorded a few times. This chain links TRBV14 with TRBJ1-1, with 8 bases aligning to TRBD1. CDR3 length: 17 residues. The V segment lost 4 bases and the J segment 4 bases; nucleotides outside the gene matches: 14. Germline V lookup: CDR1 SGHDN, CDR2 FVKESK. The CDR3 reads CASSPRQGFFPLTEAFF. The CDR3 DNA follows: TGTGCCAGCAGCCCACGACAGGGGTTCTTTCCCCTCACTGAAGCTTTCTTT.

This clone was seen a few times. The chain couples TRBV9 to TRBJ1-2; tentative D call: TRBD1 (5 bases). This CDR3 has 14 residues. Between the trimmed V and J ends, which lost 0 bases and 9 bases, there was a span of 15 bases. CDR1 is SGDLS and CDR2 is YYNGEE in the germline V gene. CDR3 sequence (DNA): TGTGCCAGCAGCGTAGATCAGGGACCATCGAGCTACACCTTC. This gives the protein CASSVDQGPSSYTF.

The chain is built from TRBV4-1 and TRBJ1-6; no firm D call. The V and J ends lost 5 bases and 0 bases respectively, with 20 bases between them. CDR1 MGHRA and CDR2 YSYEKL come from the germline V gene. This CDR3 comprises 19 residues. As DNA, the CDR3 is TGCGCCAGCAGCGATCCCTCCGCACGGGAGTCCTCCTATAATTCACCCCTCCACTTT. Translating it yields CASSDPSARESSYNSPLHF.